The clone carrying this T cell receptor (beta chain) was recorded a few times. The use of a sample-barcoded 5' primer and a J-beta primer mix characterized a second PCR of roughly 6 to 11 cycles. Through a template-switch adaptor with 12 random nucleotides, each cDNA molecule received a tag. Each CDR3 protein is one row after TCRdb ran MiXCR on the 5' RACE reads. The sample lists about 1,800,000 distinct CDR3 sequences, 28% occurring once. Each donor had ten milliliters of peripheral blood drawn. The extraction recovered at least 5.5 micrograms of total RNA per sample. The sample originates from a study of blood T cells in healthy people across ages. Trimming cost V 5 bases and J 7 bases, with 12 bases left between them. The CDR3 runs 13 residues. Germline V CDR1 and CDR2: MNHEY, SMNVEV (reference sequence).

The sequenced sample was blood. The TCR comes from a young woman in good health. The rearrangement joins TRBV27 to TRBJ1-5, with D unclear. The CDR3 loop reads CASSPFGGQPQHF. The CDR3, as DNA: TGTGCCAGCAGTCCGTTTGGAGGGCAGCCCCAGCATTTT.